A single sample gave rise to the 23 T cell receptor beta chains below, sequenced in a study of beta chain features in type 1 diabetes. Sequenced material consisted of expressed TCRB transcripts (all of the isolated RNA was reverse transcribed). Data came from immunoSEQ multiplex PCR; TCRdb stores just in-frame clones and leaves some out. The sample gives about 230,000 clones, 9.6% of which show up once; 0.034% is in the top ten. The sequencing input was naive CD4+ T cells from blood. The source is a woman aged 18-30 years in good health.

This clone was seen more than once but under ten times. The chain employs TRBV6-1 and TRBJ2-5; TRBD2 agrees at 9 bases. Losses at the gene ends were 1 base for V and 1 base for J; bases not matched to a gene: 7. Germline V gives CDR1 MNHNS, CDR2 SASEGT. The CDR3 is made up of 17 amino acids. The CDR3, as DNA: TGTGCCAGCAGTGAAGAGGTGGCTAGCGGGGTCCAAGAGACCCAGTACTTC. It yields the protein CASSEEVASGVQETQYF.

The V and J genes are TRBV4-1 and TRBJ1-2; perhaps TRBD1 as D (5 bases). Trimming took 0 bases from V and 4 from J, leaving 9 bases between them. CDR1 MGHRA and CDR2 YSYEKL come from the germline V gene. CDR3 length equals 14 residues. The CDR3, as DNA: TGCGCCAGCAGCCAAGAAGCCCAGGGCTATGGCTACACCTTC. Translation: CASSQEAQGYGYTF.

This chain uses TRBV6-6 with TRBJ1-1; TRBD1 matches at 10 bases. This CDR3 spans 14 amino acids. CDR1 is MNHNY and CDR2 is SVGAGI in the germline V gene (reference sequence). V lost 2 bases to trimming and J lost 5 bases; unmatched junction nucleotides: 2. CDR3 nucleotide sequence: TGTGCCAGCAGTTACGGGACAGGGGTAACTGAAGCTTTCTTT. Translating it yields CASSYGTGVTEAFF.

The table lists this clone with a few counts. V and J are TRBV6-5 and TRBJ2-7, with TRBD2 matching over 10 bases. Germline trimming cut 7 bases from V and 2 bases from J; bases unmatched to any gene: 5. CDR1 is MNHEY and CDR2 is SVGAGI in the germline V gene. This CDR3 comprises 14 residues. The DNA for the CDR3 is TGTGCCAGCACCATAGCGGGAGGCACCTACGAGCAGTACTTC. Its protein product is CASTIAGGTYEQYF.

The rearrangement joins TRBV5-1 to TRBJ2-2; D uncertain. This CDR3 spans 14 amino acids. Trimming left V 0 bases short and J 2 bases short, with 5 bases between. Germline loops: CDR1 SGHRS, CDR2 YFSETQ. CDR3 sequence: CASSLDGNTGELFF. For the CDR3, the DNA is TGCGCCAGCAGCTTGGATGGCAACACCGGGGAGCTGTTTTTT. The variable domain in full, with the rest retrieved from reference TRBV5-1 and TRBJ2-2, is KAGVTQTPRYLIKTRGQQVTLSCSPISGHRSVSWYQQTPGQGLQFLFEYFSETQRNKGNFPGRFSGRQFSNSRSEMNVSTLELGDSALYLCASSLDGNTGELFFGEGSRLTVL.

This clone appeared a few times. The V gene is TRBV27, the J gene TRBJ2-3; no reliable D call. The germline gives CDR1 MNHEY, CDR2 SMNVEV (reference sequence). CDR3 length: 14 amino acids. Trimming removed 1 base from V and 0 bases from J, with 5 bases in between. The CDR3 is CASSLYPSTDTQYF. In DNA, the CDR3 is TGTGCCAGCAGTTTATATCCTAGCACAGATACGCAGTATTTT.

V and J are TRBV29-1 and TRBJ2-7; D gene uncertain. Germline values: CDR1 SQVTM, CDR2 ANQGSEA. With 4 bases removed from V and 7 bases from J, the gap between germline ends came to 11 bases. The CDR3 consists of 11 residues. The chain's CDR3 is CSVGAPYEQYF. The CDR3, as DNA: TGCAGCGTTGGGGCCCCTTATGAGCAGTACTTC.

This clone was counted only a few times. The gene calls are TRBV23-1 and TRBJ1-1, with 7 bases aligning to TRBD1. TRBV23-1 is labeled an ORF, and its function is uncertain. The junction had 6 bases not matched to a gene; V was cut back by 4 bases and J by 4 bases. This CDR3 has 14 residues. The CDR3 DNA follows: TGCGCCAGCAGTCCTCGACAGGGTGGCACTGAAGCTTTCTTT. Encoded protein: CASSPRQGGTEAFF.

The chain recombines TRBV30 with TRBJ1-1, with 7 bases aligning to TRBD1. There are 14 residues in the CDR3. Germline assignment: CDR1 GTSNPN and CDR2 SVGIG (reference sequence). After removal of 1 base from V and 1 base from J, the junction contained 3 bases not matched to a gene. The CDR3 reads CAWSGDRANTEAFF. CDR3 nucleotide sequence: TGTGCCTGGAGTGGAGACAGGGCGAACACTGAAGCTTTCTTT.

The chain carries TRBV29-1 and TRBJ1-1; D unresolved. Germline V CDR1 and CDR2: SQVTM, ANQGSEA. V lost 2 bases and J 0 bases, leaving 7 bases between the germline ends. The CDR3 consists of 13 residues. The CDR3 DNA sequence: TGCAGCGTTGAATCAGACATGAACACTGAAGCTTTCTTT. Its protein product is CSVESDMNTEAFF.

This clone was detected a few times. The chain combines TRBV7-9 with TRBJ2-1, with 9 bases identical to TRBD2. The CDR3 length is 16 residues. J lost 6 bases, V lost 4 bases, and 10 bases had no gene match. Germline-derived CDR1 and CDR2 are SEHNR and FQNEAQ (reference sequence). This CDR3 reads CASSSGPGLAANEQFF. The CDR3 nucleotides read TGTGCCAGCAGCTCGGGACCGGGACTAGCCGCCAATGAGCAGTTCTTC.

The genes are TRBV5-4 and TRBJ2-3, with TRBD2 matching 10 bases. CDR3 length: 15 residues. Looked up from germline, CDR1 is SGHNT and CDR2 is YYREEE (reference sequence). With 3 bases clipped from V and 1 base from J, the junction kept 2 bases outside the gene matches. CDR3 residues: CASSWSGGGTDTQYF. The CDR3 region has the DNA TGTGCCAGCAGCTGGAGCGGGGGGGGCACAGATACGCAGTATTTT. The whole variable domain, filled in from reference TRBV5-4 and TRBJ2-3, reads ETGVTQSPTHLIKTRGQQVTLRCSSQSGHNTVSWYQQALGQGPQFIFQYYREEENGRGNFPPRFSGLQFPNYSSELNVNALELDDSALYLCASSWSGGGTDTQYFGPGTRLTVL.

The chain couples TRBV30 to TRBJ2-3; 7 bases agree with TRBD1. CDR1 is GTSNPN, CDR2 SVGIG, per germline (reference sequence). This CDR3 comprises 14 residues. V shed 0 bases, J shed 4 bases, and the junction held 4 bases outside the gene matches. Here the CDR3 reads CAWSVDRAPDTQYF. In DNA form, the CDR3 reads TGTGCCTGGAGTGTCGACAGGGCCCCAGATACGCAGTATTTT.

The genes are TRBV4-1 and TRBJ2-7; 7 positions match TRBD2. CDR1 is MGHRA, CDR2 YSYEKL, per germline. Germline trimming cut 4 bases from V and 5 bases from J; bases unmatched to any gene: 11. The CDR3 covers 15 residues. Here the CDR3 reads CASSLRLATSHEQYF. The DNA of the CDR3 is TGCGCCAGCAGCCTCCGACTAGCCACATCCCACGAGCAGTACTTC.

There are a few counts of this clone. The V and J genes are TRBV19 and TRBJ1-5; 9 bases are a match to TRBD1. This CDR3 region has 14 residues. Germline CDR1 and CDR2: LNHDA and SQIVND (reference sequence). Unmatched junction bases numbered 6, after V lost 7 bases and J lost 5 bases. The CDR3 sequence: CASMEDRGDQPQHF. As DNA, the CDR3 is TGTGCCAGTATGGAAGACAGGGGGGATCAGCCCCAGCATTTT.

This clone was detected ten times or more. The chain uses TRBV29-1 and TRBJ2-1; D is ambiguous. This CDR3 has 13 residues. CDR1 and CDR2 from the germline V gene are SQVTM and ANQGSEA. V dropped 4 bases and J dropped 0 bases, with 7 bases sitting between them. The chain's CDR3 is CSVVPSSYNEQFF. As DNA, the CDR3 is TGCAGCGTTGTACCGAGCTCCTACAATGAGCAGTTCTTC.

For this clone: Other DNA sequences within the sample encode an identical CDR3. The chain couples TRBV30 to TRBJ2-2; D is perhaps TRBD2 (6 bases). CDR1 is GTSNPN and CDR2 is SVGIG in the germline V gene (reference sequence). CDR3 size: 12 residues. The V and J ends lost 5 bases and 4 bases respectively, with 8 bases between them. CDR3 in DNA: TGTGCCTGGGGGCGGGGCACCGGGGAGCTGTTTTTT. The encoded protein is CAWGRGTGELFF.

CDR3 sequence: CASSILQDYGYTF. CDR3 nucleotide sequence: TGTGCCAGTAGTATCCTACAGGACTATGGCTACACCTTC. This chain joins TRBV19 and TRBJ1-2, with a weak D call TRBD1 (5 bases). The germline gives CDR1 LNHDA, CDR2 SQIVND (reference sequence). Trimming removed 3 bases at V and 3 bases at J, with 8 bases between. CDR3 length: 13 amino acids.

This chain joins TRBV7-9 and TRBJ2-7, with 14 bases fitting TRBD2. Germline CDR1 is SEHNR and CDR2 is FQNEAQ (reference sequence). The CDR3 contains 19 residues. V lost 3 bases and J lost 1; bases outside the gene matches: 11. The CDR3 loop reads CASSFATSGRAVRSYEQYF. The CDR3 coding sequence is TGTGCCAGCAGCTTCGCGACTAGCGGGAGGGCCGTTAGATCCTACGAGCAGTACTTC.

The chain joins TRBV5-1 to TRBJ2-7, with TRBD1 identical over 7 bases. CDR1 is SGHRS, CDR2 YFSETQ, per germline. This CDR3 comprises 14 residues. Germline trimming cut 4 bases from V and 4 bases from J; bases unmatched to any gene: 8. CDR3 sequence: CASSKTGFLYEQYF. CDR3 bases: TGCGCCAGCAGCAAGACAGGGTTTCTATACGAGCAGTACTTC.

The rearrangement links TRBV7-2 to TRBJ2-2; 9 positions match TRBD2. Germline lookup yields CDR1 SGHTA and CDR2 FQGNSA. V was clipped by 5 bases and J by 2 bases; unmatched bases: 3. The CDR3 is 15 residues long. The CDR3 DNA reads TGTGCCAGCAGCATTAGCGGGGGAAACACCGGGGAGCTGTTTTTT. Its translation is CASSISGGNTGELFF.

This chain links TRBV5-1 with TRBJ2-2, with 11 bases aligning to TRBD1. The CDR3 has 17 amino acids. Germline assignment: CDR1 SGHRS and CDR2 YFSETQ. With 2 bases clipped from V and 1 base from J, the junction kept 4 bases outside the gene matches. CDR3 in DNA: TGCGCCAGCAGCTTAGGGGACAGGGGGAGGAACACCGGGGAGCTGTTTTTT. Translated, it gives CASSLGDRGRNTGELFF.

This clone was picked up a small number of times. V and J are TRBV5-4 and TRBJ1-5; 9 nucleotides line up with TRBD1. V shed 4 bases, J shed 4 bases, and the junction held 6 bases outside the gene matches. CDR1 SGHNT and CDR2 YYREEE come from the germline V gene (reference sequence). CDR3 size: 15 residues. The CDR3 loop reads CASSPGTGRNQPQHF. CDR3 in DNA: TGTGCCAGCAGCCCCGGGACAGGGCGAAATCAGCCCCAGCATTTT.